The 26 T cell receptor beta chains below come from one sample, sequenced in a study of lymphopenia after photon versus proton radiotherapy. Some clones are missing from TCRdb's copy, which holds only in-frame ones; the method was immunoSEQ multiplex PCR. The profile shows about 26,000 clones, roughly 85% of them singletons. The sequencing used peripheral blood, collected from a patient treated with photon-based radiotherapy. These receptors originate from a man younger than 40 with gastric cancer.

The chain has TRBV9 and TRBJ2-2; D unresolved. The V end lost 6 bases, the J end lost 0 bases, and 12 bases lay between the germline ends. This CDR3 contains 15 residues. The germline gives CDR1 SGDLS, CDR2 YYNGEE. Here the CDR3 DNA reads TGTGCCAGCAACCCAAGGGAAGCGAACACCGGGGAGCTGTTTTTT. Residues: CASNPREANTGELFF.

This clone occurred a few times. This chain uses TRBV11-2 with TRBJ1-4; 7 nucleotides match TRBD1. V lost 5 bases and J lost 6; bases outside the gene matches: 15. Looked up from germline, CDR1 is SGHAT and CDR2 is FQNNGV. The CDR3 runs to 17 residues. CDR3 residues: CASSAQGGRLLHEKLFF. As DNA, the CDR3 is TGTGCCAGCAGCGCGCAGGGGGGGAGGCTTCTTCATGAAAAACTGTTTTTT.

The genes are TRBV27 and TRBJ2-7, with a possible D match to TRBD2 (5 bases). CDR3 length equals 13 residues. Germline V gene data show CDR1 as MNHEY and CDR2 as SMNVEV (reference sequence). V was shortened by 5 bases and J by 6 bases, with 14 bases between the two germline ends. The CDR3 sequence is CASSPLTRGEQYF. CDR3 sequence (DNA): TGTGCCAGCAGTCCTCTCACTCGGGGCGAGCAGTACTTC.

V is TRBV7-9 and J is TRBJ2-5, with D uncertain. The germline gives CDR1 SEHNR, CDR2 FQNEAQ (reference sequence). This CDR3 is built from 12 residues. The ends were cut back, 2 bases at V and 2 bases at J, with 3 bases in the middle. The CDR3 nucleotides are TGTGCCAGCAGCTTAAATCAAGAGACCCAGTACTTC. Protein product: CASSLNQETQYF.

The gene calls are TRBV7-9 and TRBJ1-4; no reliable D call. The CDR3 totals 15 residues. Germline loops: CDR1 SEHNR, CDR2 FQNEAQ (reference sequence). V was pared by 1 base and J by 4 bases, with 10 bases between. The DNA for the CDR3 is TGTGCCAGCAGCTTAGAGAGTGGGTATAATGAAAAACTGTTTTTT. Amino acid sequence: CASSLESGYNEKLFF. Together with reference TRBV7-9 and TRBJ1-4, the CDR3 gives the full variable domain: DTGVSQNPRHKITKRGQNVTFRCDPISEHNRLYWYRQTLGQGPEFLTYFQNEAQLEKSRLLSDRFSAERPKGSFSTLEIQRTEQGDSAMYLCASSLESGYNEKLFFGSGTQLSVL.

The chain carries TRBV2 and TRBJ2-7; 8 bases are a match to TRBD1. The CDR3 consists of 14 residues. Trimming took 6 bases from V and 2 from J; bases not matched to a gene: 6. CDR1 is SNHLY, CDR2 FYNNEI, per germline. For the CDR3, the DNA is TGTGCCAGCAGCCCCCGGACAGGGCCCTACGAGCAGTACTTC. Protein product: CASSPRTGPYEQYF.

V is TRBV7-8 and J is TRBJ2-7; D may be TRBD1 (6 bases). The CDR3 extends over 15 amino acids. The V gene lost 1 base and the J gene lost 6 bases, with 16 bases spanning the gap. Germline values: CDR1 SGHVS, CDR2 FQNEAQ. Here the CDR3 reads CASSLGETGLGEQYF. The CDR3 DNA reads as TGTGCCAGCAGCTTAGGGGAGACAGGCCTTGGCGAGCAGTACTTC.

This chain uses TRBV10-1 with TRBJ2-5; unclear D gene. V was cut by 3 bases and J by 0 bases, with 5 bases left in between. The CDR3 totals 13 residues. From germline, CDR1 is WNHNN and CDR2 SYGVQD (reference sequence). CDR3 sequence (DNA): TGCGCCAGCAGTGAAGGGTACCAAGAGACCCAGTACTTC. It yields the protein CASSEGYQETQYF.

The chain has TRBV11-2 and TRBJ2-3, with 7 bases matching TRBD1. The V segment lost 6 bases and the J segment 4 bases; nucleotides outside the gene matches: 13. The CDR3 extends over 16 amino acids. Germline V gene lookup returns CDR1 SGHAT and CDR2 FQNNGV. CDR3 in amino acids: CASSGFGAGGPDTQYF. The DNA of the CDR3 is TGTGCCAGCAGTGGCTTCGGCGCAGGGGGTCCAGATACGCAGTATTTT.

The V and J genes are TRBV9 and TRBJ2-6; 7 bases map to TRBD2. CDR3 length: 16 amino acids. After removal of 2 bases from V and 4 bases from J, the junction contained 6 bases not matched to a gene. Germline loops: CDR1 SGDLS, CDR2 YYNGEE. CDR3 sequence: CASSVSGGSGANVLTF. For the CDR3, the DNA is TGTGCCAGCAGCGTCTCGGGAGGATCCGGGGCCAACGTCCTGACTTTC.

The chain has TRBV2 and TRBJ1-5; the D is unclear. V dropped 1 base and J dropped 7 bases, with 8 bases sitting between them. Germline-derived CDR1 and CDR2 are SNHLY and FYNNEI. This CDR3 comprises 13 residues. The CDR3 nucleotides are TGTGCCAGCAGTGAAGGAGCTGGCCAGCCCCAGCATTTT. It translates to CASSEGAGQPQHF. Variable domain in full (rest from reference TRBV2 and TRBJ1-5): EPEVTQTPSHQVTQMGQEVILRCVPISNHLYFYWYRQILGQKVEFLVSFYNNEISEKSEIFDDQFSVERPDGSNFTLKIRSTKLEDSAMYFCASSEGAGQPQHFGDGTRLSIL.

The chain has TRBV7-6 and TRBJ2-1, with TRBD2 identical over 12 bases. CDR1 is SGHVS and CDR2 is FNYEAQ in the germline V gene. This CDR3 spans 14 amino acids. With V trimmed by 5 bases and J by 8 bases, 4 bases remained unmatched. CDR3 nucleotide sequence: TGTGCCAGCAGCCTAGGACTAGCGGGATATGAGCAGTTCTTC. Amino acid sequence: CASSLGLAGYEQFF.

The chain employs TRBV20-1 and TRBJ2-7; D is unclear. Germline loops: CDR1 DFQATT, CDR2 SNEGSKA (reference sequence). CDR3 length: 11 amino acids. V lost 3 bases, J lost 3 bases, and 6 bases lay in between. CDR3 bases: TGCAGTGCTAGGGACGGCTACGAGCAGTACTTC. Translated, it gives CSARDGYEQYF.

This chain connects TRBV4-3 to TRBJ2-4, with D maybe TRBD1 (8 bases). The CDR3 runs 17 residues. Germline V gene sequence: CDR1 LGHNA, CDR2 YSLEER. V gave up 4 bases and J gave up 5 bases, with 21 bases separating them. The CDR3 DNA follows: TGCGCCAGCAGCCTCCAATCCCAGGGGGCGGGGGAAAACATTCAGTACTTC. It is translated as CASSLQSQGAGENIQYF.

The chain has TRBV28 and TRBJ2-3; D gene uncertain. V lost 4 bases, J lost 6 bases, and 5 bases lay in between. The CDR3 runs 11 residues. Germline V gives CDR1 MDHEN, CDR2 SYDVKM. The CDR3 protein is CASSSPDTQYF. CDR3 DNA sequence: TGTGCCAGCAGTTCCCCGGATACGCAGTATTTT.

The chain uses TRBV7-3 and TRBJ1-1; D may be TRBD1 (5 bases). The germline V and J ends were trimmed by 4 bases and 4 bases, with 7 bases remaining between them. Germline lookup yields CDR1 SGHTA and CDR2 FQGTGA. CDR3 length equals 12 residues. The CDR3 coding sequence is TGTGCCAGCAGCTCCGGGGGCACTGAAGCTTTCTTT. Translation: CASSSGGTEAFF.

V usage is TRBV7-8 and J usage is TRBJ1-4, with D perhaps matching TRBD1 (5 bases). V dropped 0 bases and J dropped 6 bases, with 11 bases sitting between them. The CDR3 is made up of 15 amino acids. The germline V gene has CDR1 SGHVS and CDR2 FQNEAQ. CDR3 coding DNA: TGTGCCAGCAGCTTAGCTAGGGTGGGGGATGAAAAACTGTTTTTT. As protein: CASSLARVGDEKLFF.

The chain couples TRBV11-2 to TRBJ2-1, with no clear D. Germline lookup yields CDR1 SGHAT and CDR2 FQNNGV. The CDR3 is made up of 15 amino acids. V lost 2 bases, J lost 2 bases, and 10 bases lay in between. CDR3: CASSLTSTPYNEQFF. The CDR3 bases are TGTGCCAGCAGCTTAACGTCGACTCCCTACAATGAGCAGTTCTTC.

The J gene is TRBJ2-7, the V gene TRBV6-1, with D hard to call. Trimming shortened V by 1 base and J by 0 bases, and 7 bases separated the two germline ends. This CDR3 is built from 14 residues. Germline CDR1 is MNHNS and CDR2 is SASEGT. CDR3 sequence reads: CASSEEYNSYEQYF. CDR3 DNA: TGTGCCAGCAGTGAAGAGTACAACTCCTACGAGCAGTACTTC.

The chain recombines TRBV7-8 with TRBJ2-7, with D possibly TRBD2 on 6 matching bases. The CDR3 extends over 13 amino acids. V lost 11 bases, J lost 5 bases, and 19 bases lay in between. The germline V gene has CDR1 SGHVS and CDR2 FQNEAQ. The CDR3 DNA follows: TGTGCCTCCTCGTCCGGGAGTCGTAACGAGCAGTACTTC. This sequence encodes CASSSGSRNEQYF.

V and J are TRBV7-9 and TRBJ2-7, with D maybe TRBD1 (5 bases). This CDR3 has 14 residues. The germline V gene has CDR1 SEHNR and CDR2 FQNEAQ (reference sequence). V lost 3 bases to trimming and J lost 1 base, with 10 bases between them. The CDR3 DNA reads TGTGCCAGCAGCTTCGACAGTGGATCCTACGAGCAGTACTTC. This sequence encodes CASSFDSGSYEQYF.

The V and J genes are TRBV4-2 and TRBJ1-6; 7 bases are shared with TRBD1. With 5 bases clipped from V and 1 base from J, the junction kept 5 bases outside the gene matches. Germline CDR1 is LGHNA and CDR2 is YNFKEQ. The CDR3 has 16 amino acids. CDR3 protein: CASSRDSGSYNSPLHF. The CDR3 region has the DNA TGTGCCAGCAGCAGGGACAGTGGGTCCTATAATTCACCCCTCCACTTT.

The chain joins TRBV5-1 to TRBJ2-1; D ambiguous. The V and J ends lost 0 bases and 9 bases respectively, with 7 bases between them. The CDR3 consists of 12 residues. The germline V gene encodes CDR1 SGHRS and CDR2 YFSETQ. The DNA for the CDR3 is TGCGCCAGCAGCTTGGGGGCTAGTGAGCAGTTCTTC. Translating it yields CASSLGASEQFF.

The chain recombines TRBV7-9 with TRBJ1-2, with 7 bases that match TRBD1. Germline V gene sequence: CDR1 SEHNR, CDR2 FQNEAQ (reference sequence). V was pared by 10 bases and J by 2 bases, with 10 bases of the junction left unmatched. The CDR3 runs to 14 residues. In DNA form, the CDR3 reads TGTGCCACCATAGCGTCGACAGGGAACTATGGCTACACCTTC. The encoded protein is CATIASTGNYGYTF.

This chain joins TRBV5-4 and TRBJ1-4, with D possibly matching TRBD1 (5 bases). Deletions cut 1 base from V and 3 bases from J, with 13 bases between. Germline V gene sequence: CDR1 SGHNT, CDR2 YYREEE (reference sequence). This CDR3 is built from 16 residues. CDR3 nucleotides: TGTGCCAGCAGCTTGCGGCAGGGTGGGGCTAATGAAAAACTGTTTTTT. This gives the protein CASSLRQGGANEKLFF.

This chain connects TRBV19 to TRBJ2-5, with 9 positions matching TRBD2. This CDR3 has 16 amino acids. The trim removed 2 bases at V and 2 bases at J, leaving 6 bases unmatched. The germline CDR1 and CDR2 sequences are LNHDA and SQIVND (reference sequence). CDR3 protein: CASSIKAGGAQETQYF. For the CDR3, the DNA is TGTGCCAGTAGTATAAAAGCGGGAGGAGCGCAAGAGACCCAGTACTTC. Full variable domain (rest looked up from reference TRBV19 and TRBJ2-5): DGGITQSPKYLFRKEGQNVTLSCEQNLNHDAMYWYRQDPGQGLRLIYYSQIVNDFQKGDIAEGYSVSREKKESFPLTVTSAQKNPTAFYLCASSIKAGGAQETQYFGPGTRLLVL.